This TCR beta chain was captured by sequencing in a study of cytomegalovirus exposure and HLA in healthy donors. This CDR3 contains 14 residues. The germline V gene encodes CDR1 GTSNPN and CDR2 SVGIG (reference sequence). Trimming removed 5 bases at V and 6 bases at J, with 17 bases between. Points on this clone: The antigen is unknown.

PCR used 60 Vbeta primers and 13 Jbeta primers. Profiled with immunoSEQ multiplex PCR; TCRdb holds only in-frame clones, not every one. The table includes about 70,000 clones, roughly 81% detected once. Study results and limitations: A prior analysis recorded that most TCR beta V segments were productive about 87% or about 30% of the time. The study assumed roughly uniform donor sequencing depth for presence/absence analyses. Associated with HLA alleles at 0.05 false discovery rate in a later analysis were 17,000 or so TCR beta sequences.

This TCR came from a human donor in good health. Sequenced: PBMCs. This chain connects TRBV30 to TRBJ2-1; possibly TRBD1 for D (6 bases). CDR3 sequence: CAWSEGRGGNEQFF. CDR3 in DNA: TGTGCCTGGTCCGAGGGGAGAGGGGGCAATGAGCAGTTCTTC.